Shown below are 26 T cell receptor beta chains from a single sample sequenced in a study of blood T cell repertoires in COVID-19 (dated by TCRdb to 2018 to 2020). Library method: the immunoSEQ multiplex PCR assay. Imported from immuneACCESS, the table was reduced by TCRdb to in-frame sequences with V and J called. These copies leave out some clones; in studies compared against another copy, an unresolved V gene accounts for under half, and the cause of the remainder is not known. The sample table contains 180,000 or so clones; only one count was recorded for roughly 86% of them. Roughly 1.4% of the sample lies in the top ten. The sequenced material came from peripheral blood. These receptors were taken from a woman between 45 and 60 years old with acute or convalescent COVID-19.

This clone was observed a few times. CDR3: CASSQPRWGDEAFF. In DNA form, the CDR3 reads TGTGCCAGCAGCCAACCCCGTTGGGGAGATGAAGCTTTCTTT. The chain combines TRBV14 with TRBJ1-1, with D hard to call. The CDR3 extends over 14 amino acids. V lost 2 bases to trimming and J lost 7 bases, with 14 bases between them. Per the germline V gene, CDR1 is SGHDN and CDR2 is FVKESK.

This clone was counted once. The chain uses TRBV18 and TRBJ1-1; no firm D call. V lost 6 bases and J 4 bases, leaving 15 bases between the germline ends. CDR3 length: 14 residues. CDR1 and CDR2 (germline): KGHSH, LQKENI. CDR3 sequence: CASSSNHGSTEAFF. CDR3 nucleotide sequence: TGTGCCAGCTCCTCGAACCACGGGAGCACTGAAGCTTTCTTT. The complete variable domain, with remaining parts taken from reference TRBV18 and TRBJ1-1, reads NAGVMQNPRHLVRRRGQEARLRCSPMKGHSHVYWYRQLPEEGLKFMVYLQKENIIDESGMPKERFSAEFPKEGPSILRIQQVVRGDSAAYFCASSSNHGSTEAFFGQGTRLTVV.

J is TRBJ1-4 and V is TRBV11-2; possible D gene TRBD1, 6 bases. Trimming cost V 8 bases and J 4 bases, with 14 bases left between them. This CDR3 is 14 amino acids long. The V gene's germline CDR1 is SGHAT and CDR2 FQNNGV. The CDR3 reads CASANREFNEKLFF. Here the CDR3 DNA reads TGTGCCAGCGCAAACAGGGAATTTAATGAAAAACTGTTTTTT.

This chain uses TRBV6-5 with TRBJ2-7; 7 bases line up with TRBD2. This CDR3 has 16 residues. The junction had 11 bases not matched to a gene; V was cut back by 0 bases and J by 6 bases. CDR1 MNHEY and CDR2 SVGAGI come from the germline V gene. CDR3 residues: CASSYSRSGVGSEQYF. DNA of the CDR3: TGTGCCAGCAGTTACTCGAGAAGCGGGGTCGGATCCGAGCAGTACTTC.

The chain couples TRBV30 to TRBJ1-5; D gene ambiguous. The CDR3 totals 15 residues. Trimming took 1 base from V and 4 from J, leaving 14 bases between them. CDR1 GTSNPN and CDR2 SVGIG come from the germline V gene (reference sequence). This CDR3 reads CAWSDRPGINQPQHF. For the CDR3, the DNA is TGTGCCTGGAGTGACCGCCCAGGAATAAATCAGCCCCAGCATTTT.

CDR3 loop: CASSTSQTANTGELFF. As DNA, the CDR3 is TGTGCCAGTAGTACGAGTCAGACAGCTAACACCGGGGAGCTGTTTTTT. This chain connects TRBV19 to TRBJ2-2; weak D call: TRBD1 (5 bases). Germline values: CDR1 LNHDA, CDR2 SQIVND (reference sequence). The CDR3 contains 16 residues. The germline V and J ends were trimmed by 4 bases and 2 bases, with 14 bases remaining between them.

The CDR3: CATSDAAGAVITDTQYF. The CDR3 nucleotides read TGTGCCACCAGTGATGCGGCGGGGGCCGTAATCACAGATACGCAGTATTTT. The chain links TRBV24-1 to TRBJ2-3; perhaps TRBD2 as D (7 bases). Trimming left V 3 bases short and J 2 bases short, with 17 bases between. The CDR3 covers 17 residues. CDR1 and CDR2 from the germline V gene are KGHDR and SFDVKD.

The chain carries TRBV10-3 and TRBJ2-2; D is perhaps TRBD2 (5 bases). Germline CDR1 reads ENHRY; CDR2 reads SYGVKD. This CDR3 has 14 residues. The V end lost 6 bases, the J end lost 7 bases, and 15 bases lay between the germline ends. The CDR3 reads CAISTAAWSGELFF. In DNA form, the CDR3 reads TGTGCCATCAGCACAGCGGCTTGGAGCGGGGAGCTGTTTTTT.

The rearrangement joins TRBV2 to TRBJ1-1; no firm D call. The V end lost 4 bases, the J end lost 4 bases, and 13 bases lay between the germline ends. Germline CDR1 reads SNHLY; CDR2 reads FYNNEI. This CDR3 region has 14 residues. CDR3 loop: CASSGYQRGTEAFF. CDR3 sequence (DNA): TGTGCCAGCAGTGGGTACCAGCGGGGCACTGAAGCTTTCTTT.

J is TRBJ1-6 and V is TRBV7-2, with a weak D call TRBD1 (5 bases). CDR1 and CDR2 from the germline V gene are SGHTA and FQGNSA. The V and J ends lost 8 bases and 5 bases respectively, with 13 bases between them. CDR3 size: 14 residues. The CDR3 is CASPSEGNNSPLHF. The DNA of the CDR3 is TGTGCCAGCCCTAGCGAGGGGAATAATTCACCCCTCCACTTT.

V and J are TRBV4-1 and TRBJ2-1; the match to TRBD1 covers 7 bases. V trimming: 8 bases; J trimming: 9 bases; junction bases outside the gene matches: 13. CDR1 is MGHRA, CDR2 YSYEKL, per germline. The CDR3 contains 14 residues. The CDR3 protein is CASGPTWTGAEQFF. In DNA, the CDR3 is TGCGCCAGCGGACCCACTTGGACAGGAGCTGAGCAGTTCTTC.

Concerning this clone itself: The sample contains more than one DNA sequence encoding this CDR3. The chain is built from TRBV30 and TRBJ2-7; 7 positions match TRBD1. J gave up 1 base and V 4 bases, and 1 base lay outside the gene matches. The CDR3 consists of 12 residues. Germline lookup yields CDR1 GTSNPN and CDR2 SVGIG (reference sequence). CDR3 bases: TGTGCCTGGAACAGGGGATCCTACGAGCAGTACTTC. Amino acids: CAWNRGSYEQYF. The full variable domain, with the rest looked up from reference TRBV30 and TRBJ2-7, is SQTIHQWPATLVQPVGSPLSLECTVEGTSNPNLYWYRQAAGRGLQLLFYSVGIGQISSEVPQNLSASRPQDRQFILSSKKLLLSDSGFYLCAWNRGSYEQYFGPGTRLTVT.

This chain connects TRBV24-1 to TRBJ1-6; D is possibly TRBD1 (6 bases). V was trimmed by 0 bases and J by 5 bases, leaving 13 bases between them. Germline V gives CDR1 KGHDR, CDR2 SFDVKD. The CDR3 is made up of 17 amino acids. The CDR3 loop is CATSDLGGGPDNSPLHF. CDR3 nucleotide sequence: TGTGCCACCAGTGATTTGGGGGGCGGGCCGGATAATTCACCCCTCCACTTT.

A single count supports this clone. Here the CDR3 reads CASSGGENTIYF. DNA of the CDR3: TGTGCCAGCAGCGGAGGTGAAAACACCATATATTTT. This sequence joins TRBV9 and TRBJ1-3; the D is unclear. In germline, CDR1 is SGDLS, CDR2 YYNGEE. With 3 bases removed from V and 6 bases from J, the gap between germline ends came to 7 bases. The CDR3 is made up of 12 amino acids.

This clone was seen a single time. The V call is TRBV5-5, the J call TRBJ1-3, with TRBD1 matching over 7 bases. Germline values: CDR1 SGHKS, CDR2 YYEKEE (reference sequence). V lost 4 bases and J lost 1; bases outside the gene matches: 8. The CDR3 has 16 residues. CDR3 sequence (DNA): TGTGCCAGCAGCCCGGCGACAGGGTCGTCTGGAAACACCATATATTTT. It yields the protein CASSPATGSSGNTIYF.

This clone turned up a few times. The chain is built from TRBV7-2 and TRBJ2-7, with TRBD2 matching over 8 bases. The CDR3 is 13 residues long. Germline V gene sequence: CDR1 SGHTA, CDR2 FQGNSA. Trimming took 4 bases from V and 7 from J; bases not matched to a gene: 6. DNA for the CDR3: TGTGCCAGCAGCTACGGGGGGGGAAGGGAGCAGTACTTC. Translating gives CASSYGGGREQYF.

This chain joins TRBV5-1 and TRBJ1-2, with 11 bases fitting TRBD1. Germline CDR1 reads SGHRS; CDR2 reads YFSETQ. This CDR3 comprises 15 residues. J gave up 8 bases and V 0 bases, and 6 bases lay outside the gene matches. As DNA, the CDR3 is TGCGCCAGCAGCTTGGGGACAGGGGGCCCCTGGGGCTACACCTTC. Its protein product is CASSLGTGGPWGYTF.

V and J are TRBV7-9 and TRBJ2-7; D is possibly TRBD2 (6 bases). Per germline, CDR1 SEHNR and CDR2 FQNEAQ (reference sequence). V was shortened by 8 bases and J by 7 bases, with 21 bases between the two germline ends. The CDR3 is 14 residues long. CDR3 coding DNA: TGTGCCAGCTCTATTACGGGGGACTCCGTAGAGCAGTACTTC. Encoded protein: CASSITGDSVEQYF.

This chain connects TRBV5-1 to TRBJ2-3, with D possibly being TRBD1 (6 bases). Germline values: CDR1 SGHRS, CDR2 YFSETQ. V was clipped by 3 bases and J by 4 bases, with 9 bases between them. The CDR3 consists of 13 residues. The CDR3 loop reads CASSSTGSDTQYF. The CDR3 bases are TGCGCCAGCAGCTCTACAGGGTCAGATACGCAGTATTTT.

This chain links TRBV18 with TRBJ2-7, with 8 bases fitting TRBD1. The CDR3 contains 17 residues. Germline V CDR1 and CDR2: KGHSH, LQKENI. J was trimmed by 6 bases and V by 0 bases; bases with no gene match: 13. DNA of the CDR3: TGTGCCAGCTCACCACCTTTTCTCGGACAGGGTAGGAGCGAGCAGTACTTC. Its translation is CASSPPFLGQGRSEQYF.

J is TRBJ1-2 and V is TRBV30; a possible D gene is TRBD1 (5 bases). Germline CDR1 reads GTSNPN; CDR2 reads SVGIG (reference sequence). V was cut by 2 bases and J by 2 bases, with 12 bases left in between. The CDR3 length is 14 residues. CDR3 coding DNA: TGTGCCTGGAGTCATAAGGCAGGGAACTATGGCTACACCTTC. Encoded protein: CAWSHKAGNYGYTF.

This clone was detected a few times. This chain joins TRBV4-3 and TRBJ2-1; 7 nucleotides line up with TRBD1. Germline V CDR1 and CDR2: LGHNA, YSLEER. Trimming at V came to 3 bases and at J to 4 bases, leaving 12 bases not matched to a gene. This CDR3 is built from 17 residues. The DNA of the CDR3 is TGCGCCAGCAGCCAGGACGGACAGGTACCCTCATACAATGAGCAGTTCTTC. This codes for CASSQDGQVPSYNEQFF.

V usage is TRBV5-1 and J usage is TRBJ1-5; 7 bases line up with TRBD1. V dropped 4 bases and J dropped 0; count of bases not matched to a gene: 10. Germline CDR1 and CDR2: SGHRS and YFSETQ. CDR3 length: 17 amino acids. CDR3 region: CASSPEPGTDSNQPQHF. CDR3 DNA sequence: TGCGCCAGCAGCCCTGAACCCGGGACAGATAGCAATCAGCCCCAGCATTTT.

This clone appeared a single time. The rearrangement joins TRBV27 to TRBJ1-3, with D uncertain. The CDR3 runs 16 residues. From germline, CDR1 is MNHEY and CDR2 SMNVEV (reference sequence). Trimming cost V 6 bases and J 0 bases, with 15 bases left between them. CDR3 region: CASSPAGGLSGNTIYF. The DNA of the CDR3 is TGTGCCAGCAGCCCGGCCGGCGGACTCTCTGGAAACACCATATATTTT.

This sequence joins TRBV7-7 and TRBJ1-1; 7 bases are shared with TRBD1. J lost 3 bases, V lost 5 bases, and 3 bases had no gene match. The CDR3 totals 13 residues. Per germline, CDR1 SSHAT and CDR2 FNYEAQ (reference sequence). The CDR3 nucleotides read TGTGCCAGCAGCCGAGACAGGGACACTGAAGCTTTCTTT. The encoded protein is CASSRDRDTEAFF.

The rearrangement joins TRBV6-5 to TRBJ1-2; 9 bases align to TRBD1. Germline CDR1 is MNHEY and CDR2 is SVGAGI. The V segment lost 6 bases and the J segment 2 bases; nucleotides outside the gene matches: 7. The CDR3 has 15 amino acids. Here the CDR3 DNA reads TGTGCCAGCAGGAACGACAGGGGGATCAACTATGGCTACACCTTC. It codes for CASRNDRGINYGYTF.